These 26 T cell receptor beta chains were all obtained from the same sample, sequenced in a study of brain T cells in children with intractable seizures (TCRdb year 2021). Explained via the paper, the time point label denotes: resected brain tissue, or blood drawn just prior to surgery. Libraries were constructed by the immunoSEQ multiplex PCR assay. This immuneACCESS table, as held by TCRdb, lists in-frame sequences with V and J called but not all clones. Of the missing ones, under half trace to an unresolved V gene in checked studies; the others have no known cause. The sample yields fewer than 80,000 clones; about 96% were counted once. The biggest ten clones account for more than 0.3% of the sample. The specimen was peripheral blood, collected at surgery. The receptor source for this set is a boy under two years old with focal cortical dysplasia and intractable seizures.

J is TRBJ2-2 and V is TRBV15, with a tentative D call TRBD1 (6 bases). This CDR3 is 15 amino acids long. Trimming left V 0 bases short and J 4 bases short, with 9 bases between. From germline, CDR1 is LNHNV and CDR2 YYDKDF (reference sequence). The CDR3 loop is CATSRDTGSTGELFF. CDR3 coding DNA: TGTGCCACCAGCAGAGATACAGGGAGCACCGGGGAGCTGTTTTTT.

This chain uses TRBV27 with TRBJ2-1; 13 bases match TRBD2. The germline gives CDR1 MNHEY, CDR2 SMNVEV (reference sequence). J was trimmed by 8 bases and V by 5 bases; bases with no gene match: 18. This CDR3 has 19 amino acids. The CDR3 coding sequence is TGTGCCAGCAGTACACAACTAGCGGGAGGGCCTTATAATTTCCATGAGCAGTTCTTC. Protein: CASSTQLAGGPYNFHEQFF.

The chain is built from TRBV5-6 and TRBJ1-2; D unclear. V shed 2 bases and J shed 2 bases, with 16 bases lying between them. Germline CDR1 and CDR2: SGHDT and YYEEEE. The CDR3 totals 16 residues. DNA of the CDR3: TGTGCCAGCAGCTTTTTATCGTCTACTAAAAACTATGGCTACACCTTC. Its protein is CASSFLSSTKNYGYTF.

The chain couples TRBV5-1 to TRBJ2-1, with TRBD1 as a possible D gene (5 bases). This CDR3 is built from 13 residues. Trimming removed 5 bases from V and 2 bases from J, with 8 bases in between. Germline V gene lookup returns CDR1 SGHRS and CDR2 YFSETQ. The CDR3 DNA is TGCGCCAGCAGGCAGGGTCCCTACAATGAGCAGTTCTTC. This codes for CASRQGPYNEQFF.

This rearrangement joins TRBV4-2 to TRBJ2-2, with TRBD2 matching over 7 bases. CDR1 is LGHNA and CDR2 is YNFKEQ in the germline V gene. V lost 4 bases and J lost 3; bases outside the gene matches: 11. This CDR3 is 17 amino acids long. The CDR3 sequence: CASSRKWERDHTGELFF. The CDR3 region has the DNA TGTGCCAGCAGCCGGAAGTGGGAGCGGGACCACACCGGGGAGCTGTTTTTT.

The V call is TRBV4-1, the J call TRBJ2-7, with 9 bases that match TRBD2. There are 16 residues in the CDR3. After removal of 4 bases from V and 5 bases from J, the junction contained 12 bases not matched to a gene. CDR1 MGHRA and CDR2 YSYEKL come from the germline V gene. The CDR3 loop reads CASSLTWRGGRDEQYF. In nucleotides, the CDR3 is TGCGCCAGCAGCCTAACCTGGCGGGGGGGCCGAGACGAGCAGTACTTC.

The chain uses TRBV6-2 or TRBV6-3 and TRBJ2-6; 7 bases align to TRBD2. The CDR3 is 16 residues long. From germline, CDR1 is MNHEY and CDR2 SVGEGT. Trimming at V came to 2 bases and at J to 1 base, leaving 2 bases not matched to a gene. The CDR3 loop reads CASSYHGGSGANVLTF. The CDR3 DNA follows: TGTGCCAGCAGTTACCACGGGGGGTCTGGGGCCAACGTCCTGACTTTC.

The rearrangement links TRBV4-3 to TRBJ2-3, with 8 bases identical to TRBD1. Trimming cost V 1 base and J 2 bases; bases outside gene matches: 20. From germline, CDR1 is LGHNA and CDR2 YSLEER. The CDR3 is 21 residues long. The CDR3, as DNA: TGCGCCAGCAGCCAAGGTCTAACAACCAGGGCCGGGACAGGTGACACAGATACGCAGTATTTT. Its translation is CASSQGLTTRAGTGDTDTQYF.

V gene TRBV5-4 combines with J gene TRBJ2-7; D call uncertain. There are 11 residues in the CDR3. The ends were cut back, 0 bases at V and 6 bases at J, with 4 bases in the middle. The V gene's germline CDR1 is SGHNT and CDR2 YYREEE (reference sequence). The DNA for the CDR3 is TGTGCCAGCAGCTTGGCGTCCGAGCAGTACTTC. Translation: CASSLASEQYF.

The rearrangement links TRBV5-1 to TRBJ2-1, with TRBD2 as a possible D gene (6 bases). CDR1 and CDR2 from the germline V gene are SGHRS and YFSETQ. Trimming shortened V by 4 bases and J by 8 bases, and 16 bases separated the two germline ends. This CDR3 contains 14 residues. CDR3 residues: CASSRERPLDEQFF. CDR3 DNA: TGCGCCAGCAGCCGGGAGCGACCCTTAGATGAGCAGTTCTTC.

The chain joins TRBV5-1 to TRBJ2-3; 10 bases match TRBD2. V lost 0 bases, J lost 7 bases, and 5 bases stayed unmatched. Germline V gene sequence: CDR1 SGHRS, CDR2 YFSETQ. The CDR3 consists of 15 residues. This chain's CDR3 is CASSLEASGSNTQYF. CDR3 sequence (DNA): TGCGCCAGCAGCTTGGAGGCTAGCGGGAGTAATACGCAGTATTTT.

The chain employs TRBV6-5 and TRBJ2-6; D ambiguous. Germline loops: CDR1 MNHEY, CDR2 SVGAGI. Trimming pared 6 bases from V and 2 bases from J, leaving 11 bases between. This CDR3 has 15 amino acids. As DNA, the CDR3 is TGTGCCAGCAGCCCCAGTTCCGCTGGGGCCAACGTCCTGACTTTC. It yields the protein CASSPSSAGANVLTF.

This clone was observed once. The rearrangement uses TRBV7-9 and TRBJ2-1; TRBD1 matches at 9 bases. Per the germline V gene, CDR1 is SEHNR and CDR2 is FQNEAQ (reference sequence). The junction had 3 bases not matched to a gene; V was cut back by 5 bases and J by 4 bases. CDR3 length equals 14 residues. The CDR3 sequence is CASSGGTGYNEQFF. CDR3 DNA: TGTGCCAGCAGCGGGGGGACAGGGTACAATGAGCAGTTCTTC.

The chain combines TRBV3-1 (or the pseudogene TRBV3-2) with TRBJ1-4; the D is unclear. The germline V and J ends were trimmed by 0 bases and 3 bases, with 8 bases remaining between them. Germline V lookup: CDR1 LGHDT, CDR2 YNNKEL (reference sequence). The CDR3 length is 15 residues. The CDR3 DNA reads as TGTGCCAGCAGCCAAGATGGGCGGGCTAATGAAAAACTGTTTTTT. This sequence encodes CASSQDGRANEKLFF.

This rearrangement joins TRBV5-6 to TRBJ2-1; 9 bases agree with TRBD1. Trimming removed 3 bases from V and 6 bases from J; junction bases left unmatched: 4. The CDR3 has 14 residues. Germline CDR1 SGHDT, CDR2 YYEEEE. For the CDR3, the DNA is TGTGCCAGCAGCTCTGGGACAGGGTTCAATGAGCAGTTCTTC. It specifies CASSSGTGFNEQFF.

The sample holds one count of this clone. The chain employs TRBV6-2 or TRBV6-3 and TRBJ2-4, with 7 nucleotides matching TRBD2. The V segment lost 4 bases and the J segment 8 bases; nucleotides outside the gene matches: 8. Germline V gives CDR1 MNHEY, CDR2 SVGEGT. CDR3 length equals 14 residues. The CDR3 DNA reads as TGTGCCAGCAGTTTTTCCGGGAGGAGTTACATTCAGTACTTC. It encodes CASSFSGRSYIQYF.

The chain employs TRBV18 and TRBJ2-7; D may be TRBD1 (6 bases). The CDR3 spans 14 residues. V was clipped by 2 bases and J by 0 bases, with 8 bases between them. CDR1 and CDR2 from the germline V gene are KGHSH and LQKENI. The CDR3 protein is CASSPRTDSYEQYF. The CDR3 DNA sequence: TGTGCCAGCTCACCAAGGACAGACTCCTACGAGCAGTACTTC.

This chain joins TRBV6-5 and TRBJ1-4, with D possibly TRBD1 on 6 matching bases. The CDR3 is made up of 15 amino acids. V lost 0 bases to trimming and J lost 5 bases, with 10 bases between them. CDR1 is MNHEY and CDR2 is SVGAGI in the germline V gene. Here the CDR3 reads CASSYSDRLNEKLFF. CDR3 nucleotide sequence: TGTGCCAGCAGTTACTCGGACAGATTAAATGAAAAACTGTTTTTT.

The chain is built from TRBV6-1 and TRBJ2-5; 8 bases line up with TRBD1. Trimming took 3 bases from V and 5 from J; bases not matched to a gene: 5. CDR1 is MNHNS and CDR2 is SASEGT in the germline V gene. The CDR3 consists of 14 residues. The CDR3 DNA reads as TGTGCCAGCAGTGACAGGGGGCGCGGGGAGACCCAGTACTTC. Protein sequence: CASSDRGRGETQYF.

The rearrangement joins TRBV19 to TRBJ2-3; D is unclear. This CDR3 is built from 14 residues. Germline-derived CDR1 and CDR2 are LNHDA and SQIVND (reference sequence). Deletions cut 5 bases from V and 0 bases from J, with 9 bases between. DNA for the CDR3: TGTGCCAGTAGTCCGCAGGTTAGCACAGATACGCAGTATTTT. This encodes CASSPQVSTDTQYF.

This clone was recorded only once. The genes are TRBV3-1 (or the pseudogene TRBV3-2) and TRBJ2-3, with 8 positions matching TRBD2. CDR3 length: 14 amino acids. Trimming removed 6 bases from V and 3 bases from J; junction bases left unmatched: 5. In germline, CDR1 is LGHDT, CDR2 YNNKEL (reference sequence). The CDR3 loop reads CASSPTSGTDTQYF. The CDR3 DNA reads TGTGCCAGCAGTCCTACTAGCGGAACAGATACGCAGTATTTT.

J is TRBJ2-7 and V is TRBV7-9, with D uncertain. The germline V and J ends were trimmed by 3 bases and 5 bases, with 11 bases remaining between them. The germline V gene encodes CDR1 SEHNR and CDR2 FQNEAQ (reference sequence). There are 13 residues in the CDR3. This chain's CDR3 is CASSFPGRDEQYF. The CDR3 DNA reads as TGTGCCAGCAGCTTTCCCGGGCGAGACGAGCAGTACTTC.

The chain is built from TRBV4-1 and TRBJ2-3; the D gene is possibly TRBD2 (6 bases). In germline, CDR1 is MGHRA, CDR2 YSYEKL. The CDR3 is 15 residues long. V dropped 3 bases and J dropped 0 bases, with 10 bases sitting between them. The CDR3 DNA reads TGCGCCAGCAGCCATGTTGGGACTAGCACAGATACGCAGTATTTT. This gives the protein CASSHVGTSTDTQYF.

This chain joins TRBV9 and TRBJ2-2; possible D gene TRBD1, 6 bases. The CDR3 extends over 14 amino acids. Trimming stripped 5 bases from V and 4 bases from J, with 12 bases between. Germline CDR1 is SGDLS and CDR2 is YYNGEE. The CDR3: CASRKGGFTGELFF. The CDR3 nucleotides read TGTGCCAGCAGGAAAGGGGGTTTCACCGGGGAGCTGTTTTTT.

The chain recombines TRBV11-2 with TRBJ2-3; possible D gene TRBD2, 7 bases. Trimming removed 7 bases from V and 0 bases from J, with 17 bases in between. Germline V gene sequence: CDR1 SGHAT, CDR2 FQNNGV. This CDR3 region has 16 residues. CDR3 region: CASTPVAGASTDTQYF. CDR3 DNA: TGTGCCAGCACCCCGGTGGCGGGGGCGAGCACAGATACGCAGTATTTT.

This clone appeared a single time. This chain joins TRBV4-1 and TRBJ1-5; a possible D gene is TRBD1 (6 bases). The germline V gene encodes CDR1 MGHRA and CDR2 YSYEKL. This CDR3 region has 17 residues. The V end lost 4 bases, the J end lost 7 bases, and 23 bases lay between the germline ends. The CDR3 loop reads CASSPQNGRGSGQPQHF. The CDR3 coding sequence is TGCGCCAGCAGCCCCCAAAATGGTAGGGGGAGCGGGCAGCCCCAGCATTTT.